This is a list of T cell receptor beta chains from one sample in a study of cytomegalovirus exposure and HLA in healthy donors. Data came from immunoSEQ multiplex PCR; TCRdb stores just in-frame clones and leaves some out. Of around 140,000 clones detected, less than 80% appear once; the ten largest clones hold roughly 4%. What was sequenced was PBMCs. The receptors here all came from a man in his fifties in good health and CMV-seropositive. Each CDR3 is given with its conserved first and last residue. A D gene is named only where the DNA matches it firmly. Size tells how often a clone was seen (once, few, many) or the class of an expanded clone, and some rows leave it out.

TGCGCCAGCAGCTTCGCGGCGGGAGTAGGAGATACGCAGTATTTT	CASSFAAGVGDTQYF	-	TRBD2	TRBV5-1	TRBJ2-3
TGTGCCAGCAGTTTGGGGGGGGCTCGGATCACTGAAGCTTTCTTT	CASSLGGARITEAFF	-	-	TRBV28	TRBJ1-1
TGTGCCAGCAGCTCCTACGATAACACCGGGGAGCTGTTTTTT	CASSSYDNTGELFF	-	-	TRBV5-6	TRBJ2-2
TGTGCCAGCATGAGCGGGCCGGACGAGCAGTACTTC	CASMSGPDEQYF	-	-	TRBV6-6	TRBJ2-7
TGTGCCAGCATCACGGGACAGGGGGTCACTGAAGCTTTCTTT	CASITGQGVTEAFF	-	TRBD1	TRBV6-6	TRBJ1-1
TGCGCCAGCAGCCCGATGGGCGAAAACTATGGCTACACCTTC	CASSPMGENYGYTF	once	-	TRBV5-1	TRBJ1-2
TGTGCCTGGAGAGTAGTGATCTACGAGCAGTACTTC	CAWRVVIYEQYF	-	-	TRBV30	TRBJ2-7
TGTGCCAGCAGCTCACCATGGACAGTTAGCACAGATACGCAGTATTTT	CASSSPWTVSTDTQYF	-	-	TRBV7-9	TRBJ2-3
TGTGCCAGTAGTCCCTACGAGGGGGCAGGAGAGCAGTACTTC	CASSPYEGAGEQYF	-	TRBD1	TRBV19	TRBJ2-7
TGTGCCATCAGTGAGTCGCCTAGCGGGAGAGATACCGGGGGGCTGTTTTTT	CAISESPSGRDTGGLFF	-	TRBD2	TRBV10-3	TRBJ2-2
TGCAGCGCACAACCACAGGGTGCCTATGGCTACACCTTC	CSAQPQGAYGYTF	-	-	TRBV29-1	TRBJ1-2
TGTGCCAGCAGCTTCCTGGGACAGGGGAGCGCCGGGGAGCTGTTTTTT	CASSFLGQGSAGELFF	-	TRBD1	TRBV7-2	TRBJ2-2
TGTGCCAGCAGCTTGGCCAGCGGGAAGAACACCGGGGAGCTGTTTTTT	CASSLASGKNTGELFF	-	TRBD2	TRBV5-4	TRBJ2-2